The 21 T cell receptor beta chains listed next were all sequenced from one sample in a study of shared clonotypes between healthy human individuals. Produced via immunoSEQ multiplex PCR; TCRdb's table is partial and in-frame only. In the table there are 2 million to 3 million clones, roughly 93% of which are singletons. Sequenced material: naive CD4+ T cells from PBMCs. Documented subset: CD45RA+ positively selected. These receptors came from a man aged 18 to 29 in good health. Some clones in this sample may be carry-over from other donors' samples.

This clone was observed a single time. The rearrangement links TRBV5-4 to TRBJ1-4; tentative D call: TRBD1 (6 bases). V was cut by 2 bases and J by 5 bases, with 16 bases left in between. This CDR3 has 16 amino acids. Germline CDR1 is SGHNT and CDR2 is YYREEE (reference sequence). CDR3 DNA sequence: TGTGCCAGCAGCTTTGGTGGACAGAAGGAAAATGAAAAACTGTTTTTT. It codes for CASSFGGQKENEKLFF.

This chain connects TRBV28 to TRBJ1-2; TRBD1 agrees at 8 bases. The germline V gene has CDR1 MDHEN and CDR2 SYDVKM. Unmatched junction bases numbered 16, after V lost 5 bases and J lost 8 bases. The CDR3 spans 16 residues. Here the CDR3 DNA reads TGTGCCAGCAGTAGCCCGGGACAGGCGGCCGCCAGAGGCTACACCTTC. This translates into CASSSPGQAAARGYTF.

Comments on this clone: The junction shows a germline mismatch at one end, possibly a read error. The chain employs TRBV6-6 and TRBJ2-1; D might be TRBD1 or TRBD2, each matching 6 bases. Germline-derived CDR1 and CDR2 are MNHNY and SVGAGI (reference sequence). CDR3 length: 15 residues. The CDR3 loop reads CASTPRVGGLNEQLF. In DNA, the CDR3 is TGTGCCAGCACCCCCCGGGTAGGGGGGCTCAATGAGCAGCTCTTC.

The chain uses TRBV2 and TRBJ2-3; D unresolved. The CDR3 spans 12 residues. Trimming removed 4 bases from V and 4 bases from J, with 6 bases in between. From germline, CDR1 is SNHLY and CDR2 FYNNEI. For the CDR3, the DNA is TGTGCCAGCAGTGCAACGGCAGATACGCAGTATTTT. Its translation is CASSATADTQYF.

V is TRBV7-7 and J is TRBJ2-1; a possible D gene is TRBD1 (6 bases). This CDR3 spans 13 amino acids. Trimming left V 5 bases short and J 5 bases short, with 10 bases between. Germline V lookup: CDR1 SSHAT, CDR2 FNYEAQ (reference sequence). The CDR3 bases are TGTGCCAGCAGCCGGACAGCGAACAATGAGCAGTTCTTC. As protein: CASSRTANNEQFF. Supplemented by reference TRBV7-7 and TRBJ2-1, the full variable domain reads GAGVSQSPRYKVTKRGQDVTLRCDPISSHATLYWYQQALGQGPEFLTYFNYEAQPDKSGLPSDRFSAERPEGSISTLTIQRTEQRDSAMYRCASSRTANNEQFFGPGTRLTVL.

The V and J genes are TRBV6-5 and TRBJ1-2, with D possibly TRBD1 on 5 matching bases. The CDR3 extends over 14 amino acids. Germline CDR1 reads MNHEY; CDR2 reads SVGAGI. V was cut by 6 bases and J by 8 bases, with 19 bases left in between. CDR3 loop: CASREGGAVTGYTF. Here the CDR3 DNA reads TGTGCCAGCAGGGAAGGAGGGGCCGTGACGGGCTACACCTTC.

The gene calls are TRBV4-2 and TRBJ2-3, with TRBD2 matching 8 bases. The V gene end was trimmed by 0 bases and the J gene end by 5 bases; junction bases not matched to a gene: 10. Looked up from germline, CDR1 is LGHNA and CDR2 is YNFKEQ. The CDR3 is 17 amino acids. CDR3 bases: TGTGCCAGCAGCCAAGAGCTAGCGGGTGGGAAGGGAGATACGCAGTATTTT. Protein sequence: CASSQELAGGKGDTQYF.

V and J are TRBV19 and TRBJ2-7; 9 bases are a match to TRBD2. In germline, CDR1 is LNHDA, CDR2 SQIVND (reference sequence). This CDR3 contains 13 residues. V lost 5 bases to trimming and J lost 4 bases; unmatched junction nucleotides: 3. CDR3 protein: CASSFSGRYEQYF. In DNA, the CDR3 is TGTGCCAGTAGTTTTAGCGGGAGATACGAGCAGTACTTC.

The chain uses TRBV28 and TRBJ1-2, with D maybe TRBD1 (6 bases). Trimming left V 4 bases short and J 8 bases short, with 17 bases between. The CDR3 length is 14 residues. The germline V gene has CDR1 MDHEN and CDR2 SYDVKM. This chain's CDR3 is CASSSLSIGGGYTF. In DNA form, the CDR3 reads TGTGCCAGCAGTTCTCTGTCAATTGGGGGCGGCTACACCTTC.

The chain recombines TRBV30 with TRBJ1-5, with D possibly matching TRBD1 (6 bases). Germline values: CDR1 GTSNPN, CDR2 SVGIG (reference sequence). The CDR3 runs to 14 residues. Trimming pared 4 bases from V and 4 bases from J, leaving 14 bases between. CDR3 DNA: TGTGCCTGGACCCAGGGGAATGCTAATCAGCCCCAGCATTTT. This translates into CAWTQGNANQPQHF.

The sample holds one count of this clone. The genes are TRBV7-8 and TRBJ1-1; no definite D call. The CDR3 length is 16 residues. With 5 bases removed from V and 0 bases from J, the gap between germline ends came to 16 bases. The germline V gene encodes CDR1 SGHVS and CDR2 FQNEAQ. The CDR3 loop is CASSRSAGRMNTEAFF. CDR3 nucleotides: TGTGCCAGCAGCCGCTCCGCCGGTCGGATGAACACTGAAGCTTTCTTT.

This clone showed up just once. This chain uses TRBV5-1 with TRBJ2-5; D ambiguous. The length of the CDR3 is 17 residues. Germline CDR1 reads SGHRS; CDR2 reads YFSETQ. The ends were cut back, 0 bases at V and 3 bases at J, with 18 bases in the middle. The DNA of the CDR3 is TGCGCCAGCAGCTTGGTCCCGGGCAAATGGGGAAAAGAGACCCAGTACTTC. Translation: CASSLVPGKWGKETQYF.

The V gene is TRBV19, the J gene TRBJ2-5; possibly TRBD1 for D (6 bases). Trimming took off 0 bases at V and 2 bases at J, with 10 bases between the two ends. The CDR3 runs 15 residues. Germline V gene lookup returns CDR1 LNHDA and CDR2 SQIVND (reference sequence). The CDR3 bases are TGTGCCAGTAGTATAGAGGGGACATATCAAGAGACCCAGTACTTC. Protein sequence: CASSIEGTYQETQYF.

This chain links TRBV28 with TRBJ2-7, with D uncertain. The CDR3 length is 15 residues. With 4 bases removed from V and 5 bases from J, the gap between germline ends came to 18 bases. Germline-derived CDR1 and CDR2 are MDHEN and SYDVKM. CDR3 residues: CASSSSDRLGDEQYF. In DNA form, the CDR3 reads TGTGCCAGCAGTTCCTCGGACCGACTTGGTGACGAGCAGTACTTC.

The V and J genes are TRBV4-1 and TRBJ2-7, with 9 nucleotides matching TRBD1. V gave up 2 bases and J gave up 7 bases; unmatched junction bases: 12. The CDR3 runs to 16 residues. From germline, CDR1 is MGHRA and CDR2 YSYEKL. The CDR3 region is CASSQPPGQGTWEQYF. CDR3 coding DNA: TGCGCCAGCAGCCAACCCCCGGGACAGGGTACGTGGGAGCAGTACTTC.

This chain joins TRBV28 and TRBJ1-1; D ambiguous. CDR1 and CDR2 from the germline V gene are MDHEN and SYDVKM. The CDR3 loop spans 12 amino acids. The V end lost 7 bases, the J end lost 3 bases, and 9 bases lay between the germline ends. The CDR3 loop reads CASKRLDTEAFF. The CDR3 DNA reads TGTGCCAGCAAACGACTGGACACTGAAGCTTTCTTT.

The rearrangement links TRBV5-1 to TRBJ1-4, with unresolved D. V lost 0 bases and J lost 4, with 7 bases in between. CDR1 and CDR2 (germline): SGHRS, YFSETQ. This CDR3 comprises 14 residues. Here the CDR3 DNA reads TGCGCCAGCAGCTTGGACCTACTTAATGAAAAACTGTTTTTT. Translated: CASSLDLLNEKLFF.

The rearrangement joins TRBV28 to TRBJ2-2; 8 bases fit TRBD1. This CDR3 region has 15 residues. V dropped 3 bases and J dropped 8; count of bases not matched to a gene: 8. Germline CDR1 is MDHEN and CDR2 is SYDVKM. CDR3 in amino acids: CASSFTSGGAGELFF. In DNA form, the CDR3 reads TGTGCCAGCAGTTTTACGTCAGGGGGCGCGGGGGAGCTGTTTTTT.

This chain connects TRBV7-9 to TRBJ1-1, with D unclear. CDR1 is SEHNR, CDR2 FQNEAQ, per germline (reference sequence). The ends were cut back, 2 bases at V and 1 base at J, with 5 bases in the middle. The CDR3 covers 13 residues. CDR3 nucleotides: TGTGCCAGCAGCTTACCCTGGAACACTGAAGCTTTCTTT. It yields the protein CASSLPWNTEAFF.

The chain employs TRBV4-2 and TRBJ2-1; 8 nucleotides agree with TRBD1. Germline V gene sequence: CDR1 LGHNA, CDR2 YNFKEQ. CDR3 length equals 13 residues. J lost 5 bases, V lost 6 bases, and 3 bases had no gene match. CDR3 bases: TGTGCCAGCAGGAAGACAGGGGACAATGAGCAGTTCTTC. The encoded protein is CASRKTGDNEQFF.

The chain joins TRBV5-5 to TRBJ2-5; D is undetermined. The CDR3 extends over 15 amino acids. CDR1 and CDR2 from the germline V gene are SGHKS and YYEKEE (reference sequence). Deletions cut 0 bases from V and 0 bases from J, with 9 bases between. The CDR3 bases are TGTGCCAGCAGCTTGGATGGACGGAACCAAGAGACCCAGTACTTC. Encoded protein: CASSLDGRNQETQYF.